Each of the 21 T cell receptor beta chains below was sequenced from the same sample in a study of blood T cell repertoires in COVID-19. Assay used: immunoSEQ multiplex PCR; TCRdb lists only in-frame clones, some missing. The table shows hundreds of thousands of clones, with about 91% occurring only once. The sample was PBMCs or T cells enriched from blood (not recorded which). The receptors derive from a woman aged 18-29 years who had recovered from COVID-19.

This clone came up a few times. This sequence joins TRBV28 and TRBJ1-2; unclear D gene. V lost 5 bases and J lost 12, with 16 bases in between. This CDR3 has 12 amino acids. Germline V gene sequence: CDR1 MDHEN, CDR2 SYDVKM. The CDR3 region has the DNA TGTGCCAGCAGTATAAACCGACCGGCGGACACCTTC. Protein sequence: CASSINRPADTF.

Concerning this clone itself: This sample includes further DNA sequences coding for the same CDR3. CDR3 coding DNA: TGTGCCACCGGGGGCCCTTTCTATGGCTACACCTTC. Protein sequence: CATGGPFYGYTF. The V gene is TRBV15, the J gene TRBJ1-2; possibly TRBD1 for D (6 bases). The CDR3 has 12 residues. Trimming left V 8 bases short and J 4 bases short, with 11 bases between. Germline-derived CDR1 and CDR2 are LNHNV and YYDKDF (reference sequence).

This chain uses TRBV7-8 with TRBJ2-1, with TRBD2 matching over 7 bases. The germline gives CDR1 SGHVS, CDR2 FQNEAQ. V lost 1 base, J lost 5 bases, and 26 bases stayed unmatched. The CDR3 is made up of 22 amino acids. This CDR3 is CASSLESSWGGLGREQNNEQFF. The CDR3 bases are TGTGCCAGCAGCTTAGAGTCGAGTTGGGGGGGTTTGGGTCGGGAACAGAACAATGAGCAGTTCTTC. The variable domain in full, completed from reference TRBV7-8 and TRBJ2-1, reads GAGVSQSPRYKVAKRGQDVALRCDPISGHVSLFWYQQALGQGPEFLTYFQNEAQLDKSGLPSDRFFAERPEGSVSTLKIQRTQQEDSAVYLCASSLESSWGGLGREQNNEQFFGPGTRLTVL.

The V gene is TRBV18, the J gene TRBJ1-6; D is perhaps TRBD1 (5 bases). This CDR3 comprises 16 residues. The germline V gene encodes CDR1 KGHSH and CDR2 LQKENI. The germline V and J ends were trimmed by 5 bases and 5 bases, with 16 bases remaining between them. CDR3 bases: TGTGCCAGCTCATCGAGCGGGACGGGAAATAATTCACCCCTCCACTTT. Translation gives CASSSSGTGNNSPLHF.

The genes are TRBV5-8 and TRBJ1-5; D unresolved. There are 11 residues in the CDR3. Trimming cost V 4 bases and J 7 bases, with 6 bases left between them. CDR1 is SGHTS, CDR2 YDEGEE, per germline. CDR3 nucleotide sequence: TGTGCCAGCAGCCGTGGCCAGCCCCAGCATTTT. This gives the protein CASSRGQPQHF.

The genes are TRBV28 and TRBJ1-4; no firm D call. Deletions cut 4 bases from V and 0 bases from J, with 9 bases between. Germline loops: CDR1 MDHEN, CDR2 SYDVKM. This CDR3 comprises 15 residues. CDR3 in amino acids: CASSWPGATNEKLFF. In DNA, the CDR3 is TGTGCCAGCAGTTGGCCGGGAGCAACTAATGAAAAACTGTTTTTT.

This chain connects TRBV2 to TRBJ2-7, with TRBD2 matching 11 bases. The CDR3 extends over 13 amino acids. Germline-derived CDR1 and CDR2 are SNHLY and FYNNEI. J lost 0 bases, V lost 11 bases, and 3 bases had no gene match. CDR3 sequence: CAGTSGGSYEQYF. The DNA for the CDR3 is TGTGCCGGTACTAGCGGGGGCTCCTACGAGCAGTACTTC.

The V and J genes are TRBV4-1 and TRBJ1-4, with 7 positions matching TRBD1. The CDR3 extends over 16 amino acids. V gave up 1 base and J gave up 8 bases; unmatched junction bases: 10. Germline lookup yields CDR1 MGHRA and CDR2 YSYEKL. In DNA form, the CDR3 reads TGCGCCAGCAGCCAAGTTTTTAGACAGGGTGGGGAAAAACTGTTTTTT. It is translated as CASSQVFRQGGEKLFF.

V is TRBV30 and J is TRBJ1-5; tentative D call: TRBD1 (6 bases). The CDR3 is made up of 16 amino acids. Germline-derived CDR1 and CDR2 are GTSNPN and SVGIG (reference sequence). V lost 0 bases, J lost 4 bases, and 16 bases lay in between. This chain's CDR3 is CAWSVQWDTGNQPQHF. CDR3 DNA sequence: TGTGCCTGGAGTGTACAATGGGACACAGGGAATCAGCCCCAGCATTTT.

This clone occurred many times. The rearrangement uses TRBV6-2 or TRBV6-3 and TRBJ2-5; 11 bases agree with TRBD2. The CDR3 has 15 residues. With 2 bases clipped from V and 5 bases from J, the junction kept 4 bases outside the gene matches. CDR1 is MNHEY, CDR2 SVGEGT, per germline. The CDR3 sequence: CASSYTSGSPETQYF. The CDR3 DNA is TGTGCCAGCAGTTACACTAGCGGGAGCCCGGAGACCCAGTACTTC.

The chain joins TRBV3-1 (or the pseudogene TRBV3-2) to TRBJ2-5, with D perhaps matching TRBD1 (5 bases). The germline V gene has CDR1 LGHDT and CDR2 YNNKEL (reference sequence). The CDR3 contains 14 residues. Trimming removed 2 bases at V and 0 bases at J, with 7 bases between. The CDR3 DNA sequence: TGTGCCAGCAGCCAATCAGGGAACCAAGAGACCCAGTACTTC. Translating it yields CASSQSGNQETQYF.

The CDR3 here is CASSLHGASNTEAFF. The DNA of the CDR3 is TGTGCCAGCAGCTTACATGGGGCATCCAACACTGAAGCTTTCTTT. This chain connects TRBV7-3 to TRBJ1-1, with a weak D call TRBD1 (5 bases). Germline values: CDR1 SGHTA, CDR2 FQGTGA. The V end lost 2 bases, the J end lost 2 bases, and 12 bases lay between the germline ends. CDR3 length equals 15 residues.

The rearrangement links TRBV9 to TRBJ2-3, with D tentatively TRBD1 (5 bases). The CDR3 length is 15 residues. Germline lookup yields CDR1 SGDLS and CDR2 YYNGEE. Trimming cost V 4 bases and J 3 bases, with 15 bases left between them. The CDR3 coding sequence is TGTGCCAGCAGCCTGCGGTGGGGCCAGACAGATACGCAGTATTTT. This sequence encodes CASSLRWGQTDTQYF.

The CDR3 DNA sequence: TGTGCCAGCAGTGAAAACCGACTATACGAGCAGTACTTC. Amino acids: CASSENRLYEQYF. The J gene is TRBJ2-7, the V gene TRBV6-1; D is perhaps TRBD2 (5 bases). Per the germline V gene, CDR1 is MNHNS and CDR2 is SASEGT. This CDR3 spans 13 amino acids. Trimming removed 2 bases from V and 4 bases from J, with 9 bases in between.

Only a few counts were recorded for this clone. The rearrangement links TRBV3-1 (or the pseudogene TRBV3-2) to TRBJ1-1; TRBD1 is a possible D gene (5 bases). Germline CDR1 is LGHDT and CDR2 is YNNKEL (reference sequence). The ends were cut back, 1 base at V and 7 bases at J, with 13 bases in the middle. The CDR3 spans 14 residues. CDR3 nucleotide sequence: TGTGCCAGCAGCCAAGGAAGAACAGGCGGTGAAGCTTTCTTT. The encoded protein is CASSQGRTGGEAFF.

The chain carries TRBV28 and TRBJ1-5; D gene ambiguous. The V gene lost 4 bases and the J gene lost 6 bases, with 13 bases spanning the gap. Germline assignment: CDR1 MDHEN and CDR2 SYDVKM. This CDR3 has 14 amino acids. The CDR3, as DNA: TGTGCCAGCAGTTCCCCCAGGTTTGGTCAGCCCCAGCATTTT. Translated, it gives CASSSPRFGQPQHF.

This clone was detected a few times. This rearrangement joins TRBV9 to TRBJ2-1; TRBD2 matches at 10 bases. Trimming at V came to 4 bases and at J to 7 bases, leaving 11 bases not matched to a gene. This CDR3 has 16 amino acids. Germline CDR1 and CDR2: SGDLS and YYNGEE. In DNA form, the CDR3 reads TGTGCCAGCAGCCCCGCGAGCGGGAGGGGTGGGAATGAGCAGTTCTTC. This encodes CASSPASGRGGNEQFF. Combining the CDR3 with reference TRBV9 and TRBJ2-1 gives the whole variable domain DSGVTQTPKHLITATGQRVTLRCSPRSGDLSVYWYQQSLDQGLQFLIQYYNGEERAKGNILERFSAQQFPDLHSELNLSSLELGDSALYFCASSPASGRGGNEQFFGPGTRLTVL.

V usage is TRBV2 and J usage is TRBJ1-2, with 9 nucleotides matching TRBD1. This CDR3 contains 11 residues. Per the germline V gene, CDR1 is SNHLY and CDR2 is FYNNEI. Unmatched junction bases numbered 7, after V lost 6 bases and J lost 14 bases. The CDR3 loop is CASRQGAAPTF. The CDR3 DNA follows: TGTGCCAGCAGACAGGGGGCGGCCCCGACCTTC.

The CDR3 is CAWSQTGSGNTIYF. Written as DNA, the CDR3 is TGTGCCTGGAGCCAGACAGGGTCTGGAAACACCATATATTTT. This chain joins TRBV30 and TRBJ1-3, with 7 bases fitting TRBD1. The CDR3 loop spans 14 amino acids. Trimming cost V 3 bases and J 1 base; bases outside gene matches: 3. The germline CDR1 and CDR2 sequences are GTSNPN and SVGIG (reference sequence).

The chain carries TRBV5-1 and TRBJ2-6; 8 positions agree with TRBD1. Germline-derived CDR1 and CDR2 are SGHRS and YFSETQ. The CDR3 loop spans 18 amino acids. V lost 4 bases to trimming and J lost 0 bases; unmatched junction nucleotides: 9. The chain's CDR3 is CASSPDRGTVSGANVLTF. In DNA, the CDR3 is TGCGCCAGCAGCCCCGACAGGGGAACCGTCTCTGGGGCCAACGTCCTGACTTTC.

V usage is TRBV9 and J usage is TRBJ2-4; 9 bases agree with TRBD1. Looked up from germline, CDR1 is SGDLS and CDR2 is YYNGEE. This CDR3 contains 16 residues. Unmatched junction bases numbered 5, after V lost 3 bases and J lost 1 base. DNA for the CDR3: TGTGCCAGCAGCGGGACAGGGGTAGGGGCCAAAAACATTCAGTACTTC. The encoded protein is CASSGTGVGAKNIQYF.